A single sample is the source of the 26 T cell receptor beta chains below, sequenced in a study of T cell changes during pregnancy in multiple sclerosis (dated by TCRdb to between 2018 and 2021). Libraries were prepared through the immunoSEQ multiplex PCR assay. TCRdb took over this immuneACCESS table, retaining in-frame rearrangements with V and J assigned. Such tables are incomplete; in checked studies, under half of the missing clones stem from an unresolved V gene, and the remainder is unexplained. Counted in this sample were 90,000 to 95,000 clones; approximately 92% of them appeared once. The top ten hold over 3.5% of the sample. The sequences come from peripheral blood, collected in the first trimester of pregnancy. The receptors shown here come from a female donor with multiple sclerosis, enrolled in a pregnancy study.

This clone has at least ten counts. This sequence joins TRBV19 and TRBJ1-4, with D possibly matching TRBD1 (6 bases). V gave up 6 bases and J gave up 4 bases, with 15 bases separating them. Germline V lookup: CDR1 LNHDA, CDR2 SQIVND (reference sequence). The CDR3 loop spans 15 amino acids. CDR3 nucleotides: TGTGCCAGTAGACCAACAGGGTGGCTTAATGAAAAACTGTTTTTT. Translating gives CASRPTGWLNEKLFF.

V gene TRBV20-1 combines with J gene TRBJ1-1; D gene uncertain. Germline values: CDR1 DFQATT, CDR2 SNEGSKA (reference sequence). Trimming took off 2 bases at V and 8 bases at J, with 6 bases between the two ends. The length of the CDR3 is 10 residues. CDR3 DNA: TGCAGTGCTAGATACGGGGAAGCTTTCTTT. It translates to CSARYGEAFF.

This clone has just one count. The chain employs TRBV27 and TRBJ2-2, with D uncertain. The germline CDR1 and CDR2 sequences are MNHEY and SMNVEV (reference sequence). CDR3 length: 14 residues. Between the trimmed V and J ends, which lost 3 bases and 4 bases, there was a span of 9 bases. The CDR3 DNA reads as TGTGCCAGCAGTTTTAGTAGAATCACCGGGGAGCTGTTTTTT. This translates into CASSFSRITGELFF.

This clone was recorded a few times. The chain has TRBV19 and TRBJ2-1; D is possibly TRBD2 (5 bases). Trimming stripped 1 base from V and 6 bases from J, with 7 bases between. This CDR3 spans 13 amino acids. Looked up from germline, CDR1 is LNHDA and CDR2 is SQIVND (reference sequence). The CDR3, as DNA: TGTGCCAGTAGTATAGGGACTCTCAATGAGCAGTTCTTC. It encodes CASSIGTLNEQFF.

The rearrangement links TRBV20-1 to TRBJ2-1, with 7 positions matching TRBD2. The length of the CDR3 is 11 residues. Germline lookup yields CDR1 DFQATT and CDR2 SNEGSKA (reference sequence). The V segment lost 6 bases and the J segment 9 bases; nucleotides outside the gene matches: 5. CDR3 DNA sequence: TGCAGTGCGAGGACTAGTATTGAGCAGTTCTTC. It yields the protein CSARTSIEQFF.

The chain carries TRBV19 and TRBJ2-3; a possible D gene is TRBD2 (5 bases). Trimming cost V 6 bases and J 5 bases, with 12 bases left between them. Looked up from germline, CDR1 is LNHDA and CDR2 is SQIVND (reference sequence). This CDR3 region has 13 residues. CDR3 amino acids: CASSRRTGDTQYF. The CDR3 region has the DNA TGTGCCAGTAGCCGCCGGACTGGAGATACGCAGTATTTT.

The gene calls are TRBV11-2 and TRBJ2-7, with a tentative D call TRBD1 (5 bases). The CDR3 length is 14 residues. The V end lost 6 bases, the J end lost 1 base, and 13 bases lay between the germline ends. The germline V gene encodes CDR1 SGHAT and CDR2 FQNNGV. The CDR3 spells CASSDSGESYEQYF. CDR3 DNA: TGTGCCAGCAGTGACAGTGGGGAATCCTACGAGCAGTACTTC. The full variable domain, in which reference TRBV11-2 and TRBJ2-7 provide the parts outside the CDR3, is EAGVAQSPRYKIIEKRQSVAFWCNPISGHATLYWYQQILGQGPKLLIQFQNNGVVDDSQLPKDRFSAERLKGVDSTLKIQPAKLEDSAVYLCASSDSGESYEQYFGPGTRLTVT.

This clone was observed once. The chain links TRBV7-2 to TRBJ2-7; weak D call: TRBD2 (5 bases). Per the germline V gene, CDR1 is SGHTA and CDR2 is FQGNSA. Trimming left V 4 bases short and J 5 bases short, with 18 bases between. This CDR3 has 15 amino acids. The CDR3: CASSSGLYSSHEQYF. The CDR3 DNA follows: TGTGCCAGCAGCTCAGGACTGTACTCGAGTCACGAGCAGTACTTC.

CDR3 sequence reads: CASSARGGGPHYGYTF. The CDR3, as DNA: TGTGCCAGCAGTGCTCGGGGGGGCGGGCCCCACTATGGCTACACCTTC. This chain joins TRBV27 and TRBJ1-2; maybe TRBD1 (6 bases). Germline CDR1 is MNHEY and CDR2 is SMNVEV (reference sequence). Trimming removed 5 bases from V and 3 bases from J, with 19 bases in between. The CDR3 has 16 amino acids.

This sequence joins TRBV30 and TRBJ1-3; weak D call: TRBD1 (5 bases). The CDR3 is 12 residues long. Germline V gene sequence: CDR1 GTSNPN, CDR2 SVGIG (reference sequence). V was shortened by 3 bases and J by 9 bases, with 12 bases between the two germline ends. The CDR3 sequence: CAWRAGGGTIYF. The CDR3 bases are TGTGCCTGGAGGGCGGGGGGAGGCACCATATATTTT.

This rearrangement joins TRBV7-9 to TRBJ2-7, with 11 bases fitting TRBD2. Germline CDR1 and CDR2: SEHNR and FQNEAQ (reference sequence). J gave up 2 bases and V 1 base, and 4 bases lay outside the gene matches. The CDR3 runs to 16 residues. For the CDR3, the DNA is TGTGCCAGCAGCTTAGTTACTAGCGGGGGAACCTACGAGCAGTACTTC. As protein: CASSLVTSGGTYEQYF.

The chain employs TRBV11-2 and TRBJ1-1, with 8 bases fitting TRBD1. Losses at the gene ends were 1 base for V and 5 bases for J; bases not matched to a gene: 12. This CDR3 is 17 amino acids long. Germline V gene sequence: CDR1 SGHAT, CDR2 FQNNGV. In DNA, the CDR3 is TGTGCCAGCAGCTTAGTGTTCCCCGGACAGGGTCTTACTGAAGCTTTCTTT. It translates to CASSLVFPGQGLTEAFF.

The CDR3 spells CASSTGTAQETQYF. CDR3 coding DNA: TGTGCCAGCAGCACAGGGACAGCGCAAGAGACCCAGTACTTC. The chain links TRBV9 to TRBJ2-5; 7 bases fit TRBD1. The germline gives CDR1 SGDLS, CDR2 YYNGEE. The length of the CDR3 is 14 residues. After removal of 4 bases from V and 2 bases from J, the junction contained 5 bases not matched to a gene.

V usage is TRBV20-1 and J usage is TRBJ2-2; D unclear. CDR1 is DFQATT, CDR2 SNEGSKA, per germline (reference sequence). There are 10 residues in the CDR3. Trimming took off 6 bases at V and 8 bases at J, with 7 bases between the two ends. The CDR3 coding sequence is TGCAGTGCCCTCCGGGGGGAGCTGTTTTTT. Protein sequence: CSALRGELFF.

The chain joins TRBV7-9 to TRBJ2-5; D is ambiguous. The germline CDR1 and CDR2 sequences are SEHNR and FQNEAQ (reference sequence). Trimming removed 1 base from V and 2 bases from J, with 20 bases in between. This CDR3 region has 18 residues. This chain's CDR3 is CASSLESDLSGLQETQYF. The CDR3 DNA sequence: TGTGCCAGCAGCTTAGAAAGCGACTTGTCGGGTTTGCAAGAGACCCAGTACTTC.

The chain employs TRBV5-5 and TRBJ1-1; D gene unclear. This CDR3 region has 16 residues. Deletions cut 0 bases from V and 1 base from J, with 13 bases between. CDR1 is SGHKS, CDR2 YYEKEE, per germline (reference sequence). The CDR3 coding sequence is TGTGCCAGCAGCTTGGAGGTGGGCGTACCGAACACTGAAGCTTTCTTT. Its protein is CASSLEVGVPNTEAFF.

The chain links TRBV10-3 to TRBJ2-2; 8 positions agree with TRBD1. Trimming cost V 7 bases and J 5 bases; bases outside gene matches: 9. This CDR3 is 15 amino acids long. Germline CDR1 and CDR2: ENHRY and SYGVKD. The CDR3 loop is CAITADRVGTGELFF. The DNA of the CDR3 is TGTGCCATCACTGCGGACAGGGTAGGAACCGGGGAGCTGTTTTTT.

The rearrangement joins TRBV29-1 to TRBJ1-5; D is unresolved. This CDR3 has 13 amino acids. V was clipped by 2 bases and J by 2 bases, with 7 bases between them. Germline V CDR1 and CDR2: SQVTM, ANQGSEA. This CDR3 reads CSVELSGNQPQHF. The CDR3 DNA follows: TGCAGCGTTGAACTTTCAGGCAATCAGCCCCAGCATTTT.

The J gene is TRBJ2-7, the V gene TRBV5-5; 7 bases map to TRBD1. This CDR3 is built from 15 residues. In germline, CDR1 is SGHKS, CDR2 YYEKEE (reference sequence). J gave up 7 bases and V 1 base, and 11 bases lay outside the gene matches. The CDR3 DNA is TGTGCCAGCAGCTTGCCCACCCCGACAGGGTATGAGCAGTACTTC. It codes for CASSLPTPTGYEQYF.

V usage is TRBV7-9 and J usage is TRBJ1-2; TRBD1 aligns across 7 bases. This CDR3 region has 14 residues. CDR1 is SEHNR, CDR2 FQNEAQ, per germline (reference sequence). Trimming cost V 0 bases and J 6 bases; bases outside gene matches: 4. Here the CDR3 reads CASSLAGGRNGYTF. The CDR3 DNA reads TGTGCCAGCAGCTTAGCAGGGGGCAGGAATGGCTACACCTTC.

This rearrangement joins TRBV27 to TRBJ2-7, with a weak D call TRBD2 (5 bases). V dropped 8 bases and J dropped 3 bases, with 20 bases sitting between them. The length of the CDR3 is 15 residues. Looked up from germline, CDR1 is MNHEY and CDR2 is SMNVEV (reference sequence). CDR3 region: CASRKVTARGYEQYF. CDR3 nucleotides: TGTGCCAGCCGGAAGGTTACTGCCCGGGGCTACGAGCAGTACTTC.

The gene calls are TRBV29-1 and TRBJ2-3; the D gene is possibly TRBD2 (5 bases). The V end lost 4 bases, the J end lost 8 bases, and 7 bases lay between the germline ends. CDR3 size: 10 residues. The germline V gene encodes CDR1 SQVTM and CDR2 ANQGSEA. DNA for the CDR3: TGCAGCGTTGTCGAGGGTACGCAGTATTTT. Protein product: CSVVEGTQYF.

This chain joins TRBV19 and TRBJ1-1, with D perhaps matching TRBD1 (5 bases). Germline CDR1 is LNHDA and CDR2 is SQIVND (reference sequence). Trimming shortened V by 7 bases and J by 5 bases, and 17 bases separated the two germline ends. This CDR3 contains 14 residues. This CDR3 is CASTPAAGRTEAFF. DNA for the CDR3: TGTGCCAGTACGCCCGCGGCGGGGCGGACTGAAGCTTTCTTT.

The genes are TRBV14 and TRBJ1-6; no definite D call. V was pared by 0 bases and J by 13 bases, with 13 bases between. This CDR3 is built from 14 residues. From germline, CDR1 is SGHDN and CDR2 FVKESK. The CDR3 DNA reads as TGTGCCAGCAGCCAAGATCTGGGAGTTCCCCCCCTCCACTTT. It yields the protein CASSQDLGVPPLHF.

The chain uses TRBV11-1 and TRBJ2-1; 7 bases map to TRBD2. The length of the CDR3 is 18 residues. After removal of 7 bases from V and 7 bases from J, the junction contained 22 bases not matched to a gene. Germline-derived CDR1 and CDR2 are SGHAT and FQDESV (reference sequence). CDR3 in amino acids: CASKGRRRLAAIRNEQFF. CDR3 bases: TGTGCCAGCAAGGGGCGAAGAAGACTAGCTGCGATACGGAATGAGCAGTTCTTC.

This chain connects TRBV27 to TRBJ2-1; a possible D gene is TRBD1 (7 bases). The CDR3 runs 15 residues. The germline V and J ends were trimmed by 6 bases and 8 bases, with 20 bases remaining between them. The germline gives CDR1 MNHEY, CDR2 SMNVEV (reference sequence). The CDR3 protein is CASRARGADPHEQFF. The CDR3 DNA reads as TGTGCCAGCAGGGCCAGGGGGGCCGACCCACATGAGCAGTTCTTC.